The 11 T cell receptor beta chains given below trace back to one sample, sequenced in a study of T cell repertoires and leukemia-associated antigens. Their cognate antigens are unknown. From the 5' RACE reads, TCRdb called clonotypes with MiXCR, one entry per CDR3 protein. The sample holds 14,000 or so distinct CDR3 sequences; 39% are singletons and the top ten take 7.5% to 10%. The sample was CD3+ T cells sorted from blood and cultured. Receptor source: a female donor in good health.

This clonotype was recorded many times. The rearrangement links TRBV5-4 to TRBJ1-6; TRBD1 is a possible D gene (5 bases). V lost 0 bases and J lost 8, with 15 bases in between. The CDR3 runs 16 residues. Germline CDR1 and CDR2: SGHNT and YYREEE (reference sequence). The CDR3, as DNA: TGTGCCAGCAGCTTGGGTGGGGGAAGAGGTGATTCACCCCTCCACTTT. It translates to CASSLGGGRGDSPLHF. The full variable domain, rest sourced from reference TRBV5-4 and TRBJ1-6, is ETGVTQSPTHLIKTRGQQVTLRCSSQSGHNTVSWYQQALGQGPQFIFQYYREEENGRGNFPPRFSGLQFPNYSSELNVNALELDDSALYLCASSLGGGRGDSPLHFGNGTRLTVT.

This clonotype was recorded many times. The chain couples TRBV2 to TRBJ2-5; no reliable D call. Per the germline V gene, CDR1 is SNHLY and CDR2 is FYNNEI. This CDR3 has 12 amino acids. The ends were cut back, 6 bases at V and 0 bases at J, with 5 bases in the middle. The CDR3 bases are TGTGCCAGCAGACTTTACCAAGAGACCCAGTACTTC. Translated: CASRLYQETQYF.

This clonotype was detected once. The chain employs TRBV29-1 and TRBJ2-3, with D maybe TRBD2 (5 bases). The CDR3 extends over 12 amino acids. Germline V gives CDR1 SQVTM, CDR2 ANQGSEA. The CDR3 reads CGSVVGADTQYF. In DNA form, the CDR3 reads TGCGGCTCCGTCGTCGGGGCAGATACGCAGTATTTT.

This clonotype was seen more than once but under ten times. One end of the junction fails to match germline, which may point to a read error. This sequence joins TRBV15 and TRBJ2-3; D unresolved. Germline V CDR1 and CDR2: LNHNV, YYDKDF (reference sequence). The CDR3 contains 15 residues. The CDR3 region is CATSSGPSFTDTQYF. The CDR3 nucleotides read TGTGCCACAAGCAGTGGCCCCAGTTTCACAGATACGCAGTATTTT.

In the case of this clonotype: Mismatch with germline at one junction end may stem from a read error. The rearrangement joins TRBV11-3 to TRBJ1-5; TRBD1 matches at 7 bases. Germline V gene lookup returns CDR1 SGHNT and CDR2 YENEEA. The CDR3 totals 15 residues. CDR3 sequence: CASSHRQGVGQPRHF. In DNA form, the CDR3 reads TGTGCCAGCAGCCACCGACAGGGAGTGGGCCAGCCCCGGCATTTT. Full variable domain (missing parts from reference TRBV11-3 and TRBJ1-5): EAGVVQSPRYKIIEKKQPVAFWCNPISGHNTLYWYLQNLGQGPELLIRYENEEAVDDSQLPKDRFSAERLKGVDSTLKIQPAELGDSAVYLCASSHRQGVGQPRHFGDGTRLSIL.

The gene calls are TRBV2 and TRBJ2-7; the D call may be TRBD1 or TRBD2 (5 bases each). V gave up 4 bases and J gave up 4 bases, with 11 bases separating them. Germline lookup yields CDR1 SNHLY and CDR2 FYNNEI. This CDR3 has 13 residues. The CDR3 bases are TGTGCCAGCAGTGGACTGAGGGGTTACGAGCAGTACTTC. It yields the protein CASSGLRGYEQYF.

V gene TRBV20-1 combines with J gene TRBJ1-4; TRBD1 aligns across 9 bases. This CDR3 has 16 amino acids. Germline loops: CDR1 DFQATT, CDR2 SNEGSKA (reference sequence). Losses at the gene ends were 0 bases for V and 10 bases for J; bases not matched to a gene: 12. The CDR3 here is CSARDNWRDRVGKLFF. The CDR3 region has the DNA TGCAGTGCTAGAGATAATTGGAGGGACAGGGTGGGAAAACTGTTTTTT.

This clonotype occurred many times. The chain combines TRBV7-9 with TRBJ1-2; D unclear. V lost 5 bases and J 8 bases, leaving 21 bases between the germline ends. Germline CDR1 and CDR2: SEHNR and FQNEAQ (reference sequence). This CDR3 comprises 15 residues. CDR3 nucleotides: TGTGCCAGCAGCCCTACCGGGCCTATCACGCGGGGCTACACCTTC. It specifies CASSPTGPITRGYTF. Full variable domain (outside the CDR3, taken from reference TRBV7-9 and TRBJ1-2): DTGVSQNPRHKITKRGQNVTFRCDPISEHNRLYWYRQTLGQGPEFLTYFQNEAQLEKSRLLSDRFSAERPKGSFSTLEIQRTEQGDSAMYLCASSPTGPITRGYTFGSGTRLTVV.

For this clonotype: One junction end disagrees with the germline gene, perhaps due to a read error. V usage is TRBV15 and J usage is TRBJ2-5, with a possible D match to TRBD1 (7 bases). The CDR3 contains 17 residues. Germline lookup yields CDR1 LNHNV and CDR2 YYDKDF (reference sequence). The CDR3 spells CATGRRGLTPGGETQYF. CDR3 in DNA: TGTGCCACCGGCAGGAGGGGGCTAACCCCGGGTGGAGAGACCCAGTACTTC.

By share of the sample, this clonotype is medium-sized. The CDR3 is CASSYPVQETQYF. CDR3 sequence (DNA): TGTGCCAGCAGCTATCCAGTACAAGAGACCCAGTACTTC. The chain joins TRBV7-8 to TRBJ2-5; D gene uncertain. The V end lost 4 bases, the J end lost 2 bases, and 8 bases lay between the germline ends. Germline lookup yields CDR1 SGHVS and CDR2 FQNEAQ. The CDR3 contains 13 residues.

The rearrangement links TRBV20-1 to TRBJ2-3, with D unresolved. V lost 3 bases to trimming and J lost 5 bases, with 6 bases between them. This CDR3 comprises 11 residues. Germline V gene sequence: CDR1 DFQATT, CDR2 SNEGSKA (reference sequence). The DNA for the CDR3 is TGCAGTGCTAGTTTGGGAGATACGCAGTATTTT. This sequence encodes CSASLGDTQYF.